This T cell receptor beta chain was recorded in a study of sequential checkpoint blockade in melanoma. Study summary: Arm A got nivolumab then ipilimumab; arm B the reverse, 1:1. After both sequences, patients received maintenance nivolumab.

Treatment of the sample: randomized to nivolumab then ipilimumab (arm A) or the reverse (arm B). Live CD3+CD8+ CD19− CD56− cells were sorted from PBMCs. Method: immunoSEQ multiplex PCR; TCRdb's copy keeps in-frame clones and lacks some. The sample carries some 5,100 clones, about 79% recorded once. The receptor comes from a human patient with melanoma. Some clones in this sample may be carry-over from other donors' samples. The starting material was CD8+ T cells sorted from blood (inferred from file names), obtained from a patient given nivolumab and ipilimumab in sequence.

CDR3 sequence: CASSLSSSGYGYTF. The CDR3 DNA follows: TGTGCCAGCAGCCTCAGTAGCTCGGGCTATGGCTACACCTTC. V gene TRBV27 combines with J gene TRBJ1-2; D not certain. Per germline, CDR1 MNHEY and CDR2 SMNVEV (reference sequence). Deletions cut 6 bases from V and 4 bases from J, with 15 bases between. The CDR3 extends over 14 amino acids.